Listed below are T cell receptor beta chains from one sample, sequenced in a study of cytomegalovirus exposure and HLA in healthy donors. Sequencing was performed with immunoSEQ multiplex PCR; in TCRdb, only in-frame clones are kept and a portion is missing. The sample has over 150,000 clones, about 70% seen once. The sample comprised PBMCs. The receptor set was obtained from a man younger than 30 in good health and CMV-seronegative. Each CDR3 is given with its conserved first and last residue. D genes are given only for firm matches. Clone size, where shown, is once, few, many, or a class for clones that have expanded.

abundance: NA; len: 14; d_gene: NA; v_gene: TRBV4-2; j_gene: TRBJ2-1; CDR3aa: CASSQDSGNNEQFF; CDR3nt: TGTGCCAGCAGCCAAGATTCGGGAAACAATGAGCAGTTCTTC
abundance: few; len: 14; d_gene: TRBD1; v_gene: TRBV6-6; j_gene: TRBJ1-5; CDR3aa: CASSTGTGYQPQHF; CDR3nt: TGTGCCAGCAGTACCGGGACAGGTTATCAGCCCCAGCATTTT
abundance: NA; len: 13; d_gene: NA; v_gene: TRBV27; j_gene: TRBJ1-1; CDR3aa: CASTRRGNTEAFF; CDR3nt: TGTGCCAGCACCCGCAGGGGGAACACTGAAGCTTTCTTT
abundance: NA; len: 14; d_gene: NA; v_gene: TRBV28; j_gene: TRBJ1-4; CDR3aa: CASIPRRGNEKLFF; CDR3nt: TGTGCCAGCATCCCTCGGCGAGGTAATGAAAAACTGTTTTTT
abundance: NA; len: 15; d_gene: TRBD2; v_gene: TRBV7-2; j_gene: TRBJ2-5; CDR3aa: CASSLGLAGRETQYF; CDR3nt: TGTGCCAGCAGCTTAGGGCTAGCGGGTCGGGAGACCCAGTACTTC
abundance: NA; len: 13; d_gene: NA; v_gene: TRBV11-2; j_gene: TRBJ2-5; CDR3aa: CASSLGRQETQYF; CDR3nt: TGTGCCAGCAGCTTAGGTCGTCAAGAGACCCAGTACTTC
abundance: few; len: 15; d_gene: TRBD2; v_gene: TRBV13; j_gene: TRBJ2-5; CDR3aa: CASSIGLAGGETQYF; CDR3nt: TGTGCCAGCAGCATCGGACTAGCGGGAGGGGAGACCCAGTACTTC
abundance: NA; len: 15; d_gene: NA; v_gene: TRBV18; j_gene: TRBJ2-7; CDR3aa: CASSPPGPVSYEQYF; CDR3nt: TGTGCCAGCTCACCACCGGGGCCGGTCTCCTACGAGCAGTACTTC
abundance: NA; len: 15; d_gene: TRBD1; v_gene: TRBV5-6; j_gene: TRBJ2-3; CDR3aa: CASSFMYRGYDTQYF; CDR3nt: TGTGCCAGCAGCTTTATGTACAGGGGCTATGATACGCAGTATTTT
abundance: NA; len: 14; d_gene: TRBD2; v_gene: TRBV13; j_gene: TRBJ2-1; CDR3aa: CASLRAGAYNEQFF; CDR3nt: TGTGCCAGCCTGAGAGCGGGGGCCTACAATGAGCAGTTCTTC
abundance: NA; len: 15; d_gene: TRBD1; v_gene: TRBV2; j_gene: TRBJ2-5; CDR3aa: CASRTGGLYQETQYF; CDR3nt: TGTGCCAGCAGGACAGGGGGCCTGTACCAAGAGACCCAGTACTTC
abundance: NA; len: 14; d_gene: NA; v_gene: TRBV4-1; j_gene: TRBJ2-2; CDR3aa: CASSQPRNTGELFF; CDR3nt: TGCGCCAGCAGCCAACCCAGGAACACCGGGGAGCTGTTTTTT
abundance: once; len: 15; d_gene: TRBD2; v_gene: TRBV4-2; j_gene: TRBJ2-7; CDR3aa: CASSQAGTRTYEQYF; CDR3nt: TGTGCCAGCAGCCAGGCCGGGACTAGGACCTACGAGCAGTACTTC
abundance: NA; len: 11; d_gene: NA; v_gene: TRBV5-4; j_gene: TRBJ1-1; CDR3aa: CASSFGTEAFF; CDR3nt: TGTGCCAGCAGCTTCGGTACTGAAGCTTTCTTT
abundance: NA; len: 14; d_gene: TRBD2; v_gene: TRBV4-2; j_gene: TRBJ2-7; CDR3aa: CASSQDKRGYEQYF; CDR3nt: TGTGCCAGCAGCCAAGATAAGCGGGGTTACGAGCAGTACTTC
abundance: NA; len: 15; d_gene: TRBD1; v_gene: TRBV11-2; j_gene: TRBJ2-2; CDR3aa: CASSFATGGTGELFF; CDR3nt: TGTGCCAGCAGCTTCGCAACAGGGGGCACCGGGGAGCTGTTTTTT
abundance: NA; len: 16; d_gene: TRBD2; v_gene: TRBV5-1; j_gene: TRBJ2-5; CDR3aa: CASSPQSGGFGETQYF; CDR3nt: TGCGCCAGCAGCCCCCAAAGCGGGGGCTTCGGAGAGACCCAGTACTTC
abundance: NA; len: 17; d_gene: NA; v_gene: TRBV19; j_gene: TRBJ1-5; CDR3aa: CASSIDRQVYSNQPQHF; CDR3nt: TGTGCCAGTAGTATAGACAGACAGGTCTATAGCAATCAGCCCCAGCATTTT
abundance: NA; len: 15; d_gene: NA; v_gene: TRBV2; j_gene: TRBJ2-1; CDR3aa: CASSADYSSYNEQFF; CDR3nt: TGTGCCAGCAGTGCCGATTATAGCTCCTACAATGAGCAGTTCTTC
abundance: NA; len: 12; d_gene: TRBD1; v_gene: TRBV19; j_gene: TRBJ2-2; CDR3aa: CASSKQGGELFF; CDR3nt: TGTGCCAGTAGTAAACAGGGGGGGGAGCTGTTTTTT
abundance: NA; len: 16; d_gene: TRBD1; v_gene: TRBV2; j_gene: TRBJ2-7; CDR3aa: CASSVAGQGISYEQYF; CDR3nt: TGTGCCAGCAGTGTTGCTGGACAGGGGATTTCCTACGAGCAGTACTTC
abundance: NA; len: 16; d_gene: TRBD2; v_gene: TRBV28; j_gene: TRBJ2-5; CDR3aa: CASSPASGGIQETQYF; CDR3nt: TGTGCCAGCAGCCCGGCTAGCGGGGGGATTCAAGAGACCCAGTACTTC
abundance: NA; len: 15; d_gene: TRBD1; v_gene: TRBV27; j_gene: TRBJ1-1; CDR3aa: CASSLGAGGPTEAFF; CDR3nt: TGTGCCAGCAGTTTAGGCGCAGGGGGTCCCACTGAAGCTTTCTTT
abundance: few; len: 15; d_gene: NA; v_gene: TRBV28; j_gene: TRBJ1-1; CDR3aa: CASSSSEGLDTEAFF; CDR3nt: TGTGCCAGCAGTTCCTCGGAGGGTCTCGACACTGAAGCTTTCTTT
abundance: NA; len: 15; d_gene: TRBD1; v_gene: TRBV6-5; j_gene: TRBJ2-7; CDR3aa: CASSYRGQATYEQYF; CDR3nt: TGTGCCAGCAGTTACAGAGGACAGGCTACCTACGAGCAGTACTTC
abundance: NA; len: 16; d_gene: TRBD2; v_gene: TRBV9; j_gene: TRBJ2-3; CDR3aa: CASSLESGVGTDTQYF; CDR3nt: TGTGCCAGCAGCTTAGAGAGCGGGGTGGGGACAGATACGCAGTATTTT
abundance: NA; len: 17; d_gene: TRBD1; v_gene: TRBV2; j_gene: TRBJ1-6; CDR3aa: CASSEARGQGANSPLHF; CDR3nt: TGTGCCAGCAGTGAAGCGAGAGGACAGGGGGCGAATTCACCCCTCCACTTT
abundance: NA; len: 13; d_gene: NA; v_gene: TRBV6-5; j_gene: TRBJ2-7; CDR3aa: CASSYGSGYEQYF; CDR3nt: TGTGCCAGCAGTTACGGTTCAGGCTACGAGCAGTACTTC
abundance: few; len: 16; d_gene: NA; v_gene: TRBV2; j_gene: TRBJ1-4; CDR3aa: CASSRGTALVNEKLFF; CDR3nt: TGTGCCAGCAGTAGGGGGACCGCATTGGTTAATGAAAAACTGTTTTTT
abundance: NA; len: 14; d_gene: NA; v_gene: TRBV7-2; j_gene: TRBJ1-2; CDR3aa: CASSLRPGEGGYTF; CDR3nt: TGTGCCAGCAGCTTACGGCCGGGGGAGGGAGGCTACACCTTC
abundance: few; len: 14; d_gene: NA; v_gene: TRBV5-6; j_gene: TRBJ2-5; CDR3aa: CASSFRGYQETQYF; CDR3nt: TGTGCCAGCAGCTTCCGCGGCTACCAAGAGACCCAGTACTTC
abundance: NA; len: 15; d_gene: TRBD1; v_gene: TRBV6-1; j_gene: TRBJ2-7; CDR3aa: CASKKTMGTGDEQYF; CDR3nt: TGTGCCAGCAAAAAAACAATGGGGACAGGCGACGAGCAGTACTTC
abundance: NA; len: 14; d_gene: TRBD2; v_gene: TRBV6-1; j_gene: TRBJ2-1; CDR3aa: CASTTSASVSEQFF; CDR3nt: TGTGCCAGCACGACTAGCGCCTCCGTCAGTGAGCAGTTCTTC
abundance: once; len: 16; d_gene: TRBD1; v_gene: TRBV9; j_gene: TRBJ1-6; CDR3aa: CASSVAPRTGNSPLHF; CDR3nt: TGTGCCAGCAGCGTAGCACCCCGGACAGGGAATTCACCCCTCCACTTT
abundance: NA; len: 14; d_gene: NA; v_gene: TRBV6-5; j_gene: TRBJ1-4; CDR3aa: CASSSARPNEKLFF; CDR3nt: TGTGCCAGCAGTTCCGCTAGGCCTAATGAAAAACTGTTTTTT
abundance: NA; len: 15; d_gene: TRBD1; v_gene: TRBV28; j_gene: TRBJ2-1; CDR3aa: CASSRGDSSYNEQFF; CDR3nt: TGTGCCAGCAGTCGAGGGGACAGTTCCTACAATGAGCAGTTCTTC
abundance: NA; len: 15; d_gene: NA; v_gene: TRBV7-3; j_gene: TRBJ2-2; CDR3aa: CASSLRDRATGELFF; CDR3nt: TGTGCCAGCAGCCTCAGGGATCGGGCCACCGGGGAGCTGTTTTTT
abundance: NA; len: 12; d_gene: NA; v_gene: TRBV27; j_gene: TRBJ1-1; CDR3aa: CASSQTGTEAFF; CDR3nt: TGTGCCAGCAGTCAGACGGGGACTGAAGCTTTCTTT
abundance: NA; len: 15; d_gene: TRBD1; v_gene: TRBV2; j_gene: TRBJ2-2; CDR3aa: CASGPGTGMTGELFF; CDR3nt: TGTGCCAGTGGGCCGGGGACAGGGATGACCGGGGAGCTGTTTTTT
abundance: NA; len: 12; d_gene: NA; v_gene: TRBV7-9; j_gene: TRBJ1-2; CDR3aa: CASSLIGAGYTF; CDR3nt: TGTGCCAGCAGCTTGATAGGAGCAGGCTACACCTTC
abundance: NA; len: 13; d_gene: TRBD1; v_gene: TRBV4-1; j_gene: TRBJ1-1; CDR3aa: CASSQGTGLEAFF; CDR3nt: TGCGCCAGCAGCCAAGGGACAGGCCTTGAAGCTTTCTTT
abundance: few; len: 15; d_gene: TRBD1; v_gene: TRBV4-1; j_gene: TRBJ1-5; CDR3aa: CASSQVDRDNQPQHF; CDR3nt: TGCGCCAGCAGCCAAGTCGACAGGGACAATCAGCCCCAGCATTTT
abundance: NA; len: 13; d_gene: TRBD1; v_gene: TRBV30; j_gene: TRBJ2-5; CDR3aa: CAWRGTGQETQYF; CDR3nt: TGTGCCTGGAGGGGGACAGGGCAAGAGACCCAGTACTTC
abundance: NA; len: 15; d_gene: TRBD2; v_gene: TRBV28; j_gene: TRBJ2-2; CDR3aa: CASSSAGGRSGELFF; CDR3nt: TGTGCCAGCAGTTCAGCGGGGGGGCGATCCGGGGAGCTGTTTTTT
abundance: NA; len: 15; d_gene: NA; v_gene: TRBV9; j_gene: TRBJ2-5; CDR3aa: CASSVEAAAQETQYF; CDR3nt: TGTGCCAGCAGCGTGGAAGCCGCGGCACAAGAGACCCAGTACTTC
abundance: NA; len: 14; d_gene: NA; v_gene: TRBV6-6; j_gene: TRBJ1-1; CDR3aa: CASSYSQESTEAFF; CDR3nt: TGTGCCAGCAGTTACTCTCAGGAATCCACTGAAGCTTTCTTT
abundance: NA; len: 14; d_gene: TRBD1; v_gene: TRBV29-1; j_gene: TRBJ1-1; CDR3aa: CSVARGQHDTEAFF; CDR3nt: TGCAGCGTGGCAAGGGGACAGCACGACACTGAAGCTTTCTTT
abundance: once; len: 17; d_gene: TRBD2; v_gene: TRBV19; j_gene: TRBJ2-1; CDR3aa: CASSIQFAGDLYNEQFF; CDR3nt: TGTGCCAGTAGTATACAGTTTGCGGGGGACCTCTACAATGAGCAGTTCTTC
abundance: NA; len: 16; d_gene: TRBD1; v_gene: TRBV27; j_gene: TRBJ2-4; CDR3aa: CASSPKSGTGINSQYF; CDR3nt: TGTGCCAGCAGTCCGAAATCCGGGACAGGGATCAACAGTCAGTACTTC
abundance: NA; len: 15; d_gene: NA; v_gene: TRBV18; j_gene: TRBJ2-2; CDR3aa: CASSPGELGIGELFF; CDR3nt: TGTGCCAGCTCTCCCGGGGAGCTTGGAATCGGGGAGCTGTTTTTT
abundance: NA; len: 14; d_gene: NA; v_gene: TRBV9; j_gene: TRBJ2-1; CDR3aa: CASSVTPGRNEQFF; CDR3nt: TGTGCCAGCAGCGTAACTCCAGGGCGGAATGAGCAGTTCTTC
abundance: NA; len: 14; d_gene: NA; v_gene: TRBV27; j_gene: TRBJ2-3; CDR3aa: CASSLSQGTDTQYF; CDR3nt: TGTGCCAGCAGTTTATCACAGGGCACAGATACGCAGTATTTT
abundance: NA; len: 16; d_gene: TRBD1; v_gene: TRBV5-1; j_gene: TRBJ1-4; CDR3aa: CASSFFTGQGDEKLFF; CDR3nt: TGCGCCAGCAGCTTTTTCACGGGACAGGGGGATGAAAAACTGTTTTTT